This T cell receptor (beta chain) was documented in a study of Ad26.COV2.S vaccination and SARS-CoV-2 variants. Study details: Ad26.COV2.S shots went into the muscle once or twice, 56 days apart.

With 5 bases removed from V and 0 bases from J, the gap between germline ends came to 14 bases. The CDR3 contains 14 residues. In germline, CDR1 is SQVTM, CDR2 ANQGSEA. This clone was picked up one time. Clones were sequenced by immunoSEQ multiplex PCR, and TCRdb holds only the in-frame ones, with some missing. The sample yields around 300,000 clones, roughly 90% seen once. Documented treatment: about 20 received Ad26.COV2.S at low or high dose, single or two shots; several received placebo; per-sample allocation not given. Samples analyzed were those drawn on day 63 after the first vaccine or placebo injection.

The receptor was derived from a person aged 18-65 years who received the Ad26.COV2.S COVID-19 vaccine or a placebo. Sequenced material: peripheral blood, taken in a trial of Ad26.COV2.S vaccine versus placebo. V is TRBV29-1 and J is TRBJ2-7; no clear D. The CDR3 bases are TGCAGCGTTCTTGACGGTCTCTTCTCCTACGAGCAGTACTTC. This encodes CSVLDGLFSYEQYF.